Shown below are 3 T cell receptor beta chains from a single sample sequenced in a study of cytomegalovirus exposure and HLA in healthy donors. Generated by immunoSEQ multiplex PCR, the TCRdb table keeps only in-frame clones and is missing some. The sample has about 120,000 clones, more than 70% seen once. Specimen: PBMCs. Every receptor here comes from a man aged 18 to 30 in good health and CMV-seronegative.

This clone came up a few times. The CDR3 loop is CASSGPPAGDPYEQYF. The CDR3 coding sequence is TGTGCCAGCAGTGGACCCCCAGCGGGAGACCCCTACGAGCAGTACTTC. The rearrangement links TRBV6-4 to TRBJ2-7, with TRBD2 matching over 8 bases. The CDR3 loop spans 16 amino acids. V trimming: 4 bases; J trimming: 2 bases; junction bases outside the gene matches: 10. Germline V gives CDR1 MRHNA, CDR2 SNTAGT.

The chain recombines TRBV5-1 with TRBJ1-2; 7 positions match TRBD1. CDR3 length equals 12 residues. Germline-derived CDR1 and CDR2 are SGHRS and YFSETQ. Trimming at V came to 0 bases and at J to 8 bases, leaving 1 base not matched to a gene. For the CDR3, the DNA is TGCGCCAGCAGCTTGGTAGGGGGCGGCTACACCTTC. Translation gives CASSLVGGGYTF.

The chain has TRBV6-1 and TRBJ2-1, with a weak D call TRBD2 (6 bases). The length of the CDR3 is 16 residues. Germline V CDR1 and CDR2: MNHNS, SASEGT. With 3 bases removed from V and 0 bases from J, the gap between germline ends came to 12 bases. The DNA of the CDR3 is TGTGCCAGCAGTGAGTTTGGGGGGAGCTCCTACAATGAGCAGTTCTTC. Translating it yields CASSEFGGSSYNEQFF.